One and the same sample provided the 31 T cell receptor beta chains below, sequenced in a study of T cell clonality in common variable immunodeficiency. Study results and caveats: Common variable immunodeficiency TCR beta sequences reportedly had fewer deletions and N-nucleotide insertions.

No antigen has been assigned to these receptors. TCRdb's table, derived via immunoSEQ multiplex PCR, lists solely in-frame clones and lacks some. Singletons are absent from the sample, which has more than 30,000 clones. Sequenced: peripheral blood mononuclear cells. These receptors originate from a human donor with common variable immunodeficiency.

Notes on this clone: The read terminates 3 residues before the CDR3 end, so the remaining end is supplied by the germline J gene. This chain links TRBV7-3 with TRBJ2-3; TRBD1 or TRBD2 may be the D gene (6 bases each). Germline assignment: CDR1 SGHTA and CDR2 FQGTGA. The length of the CDR3 is 17 residues. The V end was cut by 4 bases, the J end by 0 bases, with 17 bases between. The CDR3 DNA, read in part, is TGTGCCAGCAGCTCCACAGGGTGGGGGAGGAGCACAGATACG. Translation gives CASSSTGWGRSTDT. The full CDR3 is CASSSTGWGRSTDTQYF.

This clone showed up many times. The read terminates 3 residues before the CDR3 end, so the remaining end is supplied by the germline J gene. The chain links TRBV19 to TRBJ2-2; D remains ambiguous. The CDR3 contains 13 residues. Germline V lookup: CDR1 LNHDA, CDR2 SQIVND (reference sequence). The ends were cut back, 5 bases at V and 6 bases at J, with 10 bases in the middle. CDR3 DNA (partial): TGTGCCAGTAGTCCCCAGCGTTCCGGGGAG. Translation gives CASSPQRSGE. The whole CDR3 protein reads CASSPQRSGELFF.

This clone occurred many times. The missing CDR3 end, 3 residues past where the read stops, is filled in from the germline J gene. V usage is TRBV11-3 and J usage is TRBJ2-3; no clear D gene. The CDR3 consists of 13 residues. CDR1 and CDR2 (germline): SGHNT, YENEEA. With 6 bases removed from V and 6 bases from J, the gap between germline ends came to 13 bases. The sequenced CDR3 bases are TGTGCCAGCAGAGTAGCAGCTGCGGATACG. It yields the protein CASRVAAADT. The entire CDR3 protein is CASRVAAADTQYF.

This clone was seen ten or more times. The read stops 3 residues short of the end of the CDR3; the missing end is completed from the germline J gene. J is TRBJ2-7 and V is TRBV9; a possible D gene is TRBD1 (6 bases). The CDR3 loop spans 13 amino acids. The germline CDR1 and CDR2 sequences are SGDLS and YYNGEE. V was clipped by 2 bases and J by 6 bases, with 12 bases between them. The CDR3 reads CASSVGGHSEQYF. The DNA read from the CDR3 is TGTGCCAGCAGCGTTGGGGGCCATTCCGAG.

Points on this clone: The CDR3 goes on 3 residues after the read ends, and that part is filled in from the germline J gene. This chain links TRBV11-3 with TRBJ1-6; 8 bases match TRBD1. CDR1 is SGHNT and CDR2 is YENEEA in the germline V gene. J was trimmed by 7 bases and V by 4 bases; bases with no gene match: 3. There are 14 residues in the CDR3. The covered CDR3 bases are TGTGCCAGCAGCTCCGGACAGGGAAATTCACCC. It is translated as CASSSGQGNSP. The full-length CDR3 reads as CASSSGQGNSPLHF. The full variable domain, its missing parts supplied by reference TRBV11-3 and TRBJ1-6, is EAGVVQSPRYKIIEKKQPVAFWCNPISGHNTLYWYLQNLGQGPELLIRYENEEAVDDSQLPKDRFSAERLKGVDSTLKIQPAELGDSAVYLCASSSGQGNSPLHFGNGTRLTVT.

This clone was found a few times. The CDR3 end falls 3 residues outside the read, so it is completed with the germline J gene. The rearrangement links TRBV5-6 to TRBJ2-7; no firm D call. V was clipped by 2 bases and J by 3 bases, with 9 bases between them. Looked up from germline, CDR1 is SGHDT and CDR2 is YYEEEE. The CDR3 has 13 residues. The sequenced part of the CDR3 DNA is TGTGCCAGCAGCTTTCAGGAGCTCTACGAG. Its protein is CASSFQELYE. The whole CDR3 sequence reads CASSFQELYEQYF. The variable domain in full, with the rest retrieved from reference TRBV5-6 and TRBJ2-7, is DAGVTQSPTHLIKTRGQQVTLRCSPKSGHDTVSWYQQALGQGPQFIFQYYEEEERQRGNFPDRFSGHQFPNYSSELNVNALLLGDSALYLCASSFQELYEQYFGPGTRLTVT.

There are a few counts of this clone. Coverage ceases 3 residues before the CDR3 finishes, and the germline J gene fills in the end. The chain has TRBV7-9 and TRBJ2-7; tentatively, D is TRBD2 (6 bases). Per germline, CDR1 SEHNR and CDR2 FQNEAQ (reference sequence). The CDR3 contains 14 residues. V was trimmed by 3 bases and J by 3 bases, leaving 12 bases between them. The sequenced part of the CDR3 DNA is TGTGCCAGCAGCTTGGGCGGGGATTTCTACGAG. Its translation: CASSLGGDFYE. The CDR3 in its entirety is CASSLGGDFYEQYF. Full variable domain (rest looked up from reference TRBV7-9 and TRBJ2-7): DTGVSQNPRHKITKRGQNVTFRCDPISEHNRLYWYRQTLGQGPEFLTYFQNEAQLEKSRLLSDRFSAERPKGSFSTLEIQRTEQGDSAMYLCASSLGGDFYEQYFGPGTRLTVT.

As concerns this clone: The read ends 3 residues shy of where the CDR3 ends; the end is completed using the germline J gene. The chain carries TRBV7-9 and TRBJ1-1, with D perhaps matching TRBD1 (6 bases). Germline lookup yields CDR1 SEHNR and CDR2 FQNEAQ (reference sequence). Trimming left V 8 bases short and J 5 bases short, with 9 bases between. The CDR3 extends over 11 amino acids. Partial CDR3 DNA: TGTGCCAGCGCCAGGGGAACTGAA. This gives the protein CASARGTE. In full, the CDR3 is CASARGTEAFF.

Concerning this clone: Read sequence stops 3 residues before the CDR3 end, and the germline J gene provides the missing end. J is TRBJ2-7 and V is TRBV11-2; a weak D match, TRBD2 (6 bases). CDR1 and CDR2 from the germline V gene are SGHAT and FQNNGV. V lost 11 bases and J 4 bases, leaving 9 bases between the germline ends. The CDR3 sequence is 10 residues long. CDR3 DNA, as far as it was read: TGTGCCGTGGGGGGATACGAG. This gives the protein CAVGGYE. The whole CDR3 sequence reads CAVGGYEQYF.

Note on this clone: The DNA ends 3 residues before the CDR3 does, and the rest of the CDR3 is filled in from the germline J gene. The rearrangement uses TRBV19 and TRBJ2-2, with D hard to call. The germline V gene has CDR1 LNHDA and CDR2 SQIVND (reference sequence). Trimming left V 4 bases short and J 7 bases short, with 13 bases between. The length of the CDR3 is 14 residues. The covered CDR3 bases are TGTGCCAGTAGTAAAGCGCCGACGGGCGGGGAG. Protein: CASSKAPTGGE. The whole CDR3 region reads CASSKAPTGGELFF.

Only a few counts were recorded for this clone. The read ends 3 residues early relative to the CDR3; the germline J gene fills the gap. The chain recombines TRBV7-9 with TRBJ2-7; TRBD1 agrees at 9 bases. The germline V gene has CDR1 SEHNR and CDR2 FQNEAQ (reference sequence). This CDR3 is built from 14 residues. The V and J ends lost 4 bases and 1 base, in that order; junction bases with no gene match: 2. The sequenced CDR3 bases are TGTGCCAGCAGCTCCGGGACAGGGTCCTACGAG. It specifies CASSSGTGSYE. The whole CDR3 protein reads CASSSGTGSYEQYF.

On this clone: The CDR3 goes on 3 residues after the read ends, and that part is filled in from the germline J gene. The V gene is TRBV19, the J gene TRBJ2-5; 10 nucleotides line up with TRBD1. CDR1 is LNHDA, CDR2 SQIVND, per germline (reference sequence). The junction had 10 bases not matched to a gene; V was cut back by 7 bases and J by 5 bases. The CDR3 sequence is 15 residues long. CDR3 bases read: TGTGCCAGTACTACGACAGGGGGCCGGAGGGAGACC. Amino acids: CASTTTGGRRET. In full, the CDR3 is CASTTTGGRRETQYF.

This clone was recorded at least ten times. The CDR3: CASSGTANYGYTF. CDR3 DNA (partial): TGTGCCAGCAGTGGGACAGCTAACTATGGC. The chain carries TRBV11-3 and TRBJ1-2; 7 bases agree with TRBD1. The CDR3 extends 3 residues past the end of the read, so its final part is completed from the germline J gene. Germline V lookup: CDR1 SGHNT, CDR2 YENEEA. V lost 6 bases and J lost 0; bases outside the gene matches: 1. The CDR3 has 13 residues.

About this clone itself: Read data end 3 residues before the CDR3 end; the end is taken from the germline J gene. V gene TRBV11-3 combines with J gene TRBJ1-1, with D possibly TRBD1 on 6 matching bases. The CDR3 runs to 14 residues. V lost 6 bases and J 3 bases, leaving 14 bases between the germline ends. CDR1 is SGHNT and CDR2 is YENEEA in the germline V gene. The CDR3 sequence is CASRPGTYDTEAFF. The DNA read from the CDR3 is TGTGCCAGCAGGCCAGGGACATACGACACTGAA.

This clone was recorded a few times. CDR3 loop: CASSSGTSGKAWDTQYF. CDR3 DNA, as far as it was read: TGTGCCAGCAGTTCCGGGACTAGCGGAAAGGCATGGGATACG. The chain links TRBV2 to TRBJ2-3; 11 nucleotides line up with TRBD2. The missing CDR3 end, 3 residues past where the read stops, is filled in from the germline J gene. V gave up 5 bases and J gave up 6 bases; unmatched junction bases: 13. CDR1 and CDR2 (germline): SNHLY, FYNNEI. This CDR3 contains 17 residues.

About this clone itself: From the germline J gene comes the end of the CDR3, since the read stops 3 residues before it. The rearrangement links TRBV6-2 or TRBV6-3 to TRBJ2-5; 9 nucleotides line up with TRBD1. The CDR3 has 14 amino acids. The V gene's germline CDR1 is MNHEY and CDR2 SVGEGT. The trim removed 7 bases at V and 5 bases at J, leaving 8 bases unmatched. CDR3 DNA, as far as it was read: TGTGCCAGCAACTGGGACAGGGCTCGGGAGACC. Its protein is CASNWDRARET. In full, the CDR3 is CASNWDRARETQYF.

This clone was counted ten times or more. The sequence runs out 3 residues before the end of the CDR3; the remainder is reconstructed from the germline J gene. The chain joins TRBV29-1 to TRBJ1-1; the D gene is possibly TRBD1 (5 bases). Between the trimmed V and J ends, which lost 7 bases and 1 base, there was a span of 13 bases. This CDR3 is 13 amino acids long. Germline V gives CDR1 SQVTM, CDR2 ANQGSEA. The CDR3 loop reads CSAIIDRNTEAFF. CDR3 DNA, as far as it was read: TGCAGCGCAATAATCGACAGGAACACTGAA.

In its sample, this clone ranks as medium-sized. The read terminates 3 residues ahead of where the CDR3 ends, so the germline J gene completes it. The genes are TRBV19 and TRBJ2-3, with TRBD2 matching 8 bases. In germline, CDR1 is LNHDA, CDR2 SQIVND (reference sequence). The CDR3 is 14 residues long. V lost 6 bases, J lost 1 base, and 3 bases stayed unmatched. The CDR3 protein is CASRLTSGTDTQYF. The sequenced part of the CDR3 DNA is TGTGCCAGTAGGCTGACTAGCGGCACAGATACG.

In its sample, this clone is medium-sized (0.01 to 0.1%). The CDR3 end falls 3 residues outside the read, so it is completed with the germline J gene. The chain recombines TRBV20-1 with TRBJ2-1; 10 bases are a match to TRBD1. The germline V gene encodes CDR1 DFQATT and CDR2 SNEGSKA (reference sequence). This CDR3 spans 17 amino acids. Germline trimming cut 3 bases from V and 2 bases from J; bases unmatched to any gene: 10. The sequenced part of the CDR3 DNA is TGCAGTGCTAGGGGGACAGGGGAACGGGAGGCCTACAATGAG. Translating it yields CSARGTGEREAYNE. Given in full, the CDR3 is CSARGTGEREAYNEQFF.

By share, this clone ranks as medium-sized. The sequence runs out 3 residues before the end of the CDR3; the remainder is reconstructed from the germline J gene. The chain employs TRBV9 and TRBJ2-7; TRBD2 aligns across 8 bases. Germline assignment: CDR1 SGDLS and CDR2 YYNGEE. The CDR3 is 16 amino acids. The trim removed 0 bases at V and 0 bases at J, leaving 5 bases unmatched. CDR3 sequence reads: CASSVGSSGSSYEQYF. Incomplete CDR3 DNA: TGTGCCAGCAGCGTAGGGTCGAGCGGGAGCTCCTACGAG.

This clone was recorded a few times. From the germline J gene comes the end of the CDR3, since the read stops 3 residues before it. This rearrangement joins TRBV5-5 to TRBJ1-4, with 7 bases lining up with TRBD1. The CDR3 extends over 14 amino acids. Germline assignment: CDR1 SGHKS and CDR2 YYEKEE (reference sequence). Trimming took 4 bases from V and 4 from J; bases not matched to a gene: 4. CDR3 sequence reads: CASSVGDSNEKLFF. The sequenced part of the CDR3 DNA is TGTGCCAGCAGCGTGGGGGACAGTAATGAAAAA.

This clone was observed a handful of times. Sequencing ends 3 residues short of the CDR3 end; the germline J gene provides the rest. The gene calls are TRBV19 and TRBJ2-3; 9 bases align to TRBD2. Trimming removed 11 bases from V and 6 bases from J; junction bases left unmatched: 18. The CDR3 contains 16 residues. Germline CDR1 reads LNHDA; CDR2 reads SQIVND (reference sequence). The covered CDR3 bases are TGTGCCTGCCGAGTAGGGCGCGGGAGGGCCAGTGATACG. Its protein product is CACRVGRGRASDT. The CDR3, in full, reads CACRVGRGRASDTQYF.

This clone occurred a few times. The read stops 3 residues short of the end of the CDR3; the missing end is completed from the germline J gene. The V call is TRBV19, the J call TRBJ1-4; 9 nucleotides match TRBD1. J gave up 8 bases and V 5 bases, and 6 bases lay outside the gene matches. Germline assignment: CDR1 LNHDA and CDR2 SQIVND (reference sequence). The length of the CDR3 is 14 residues. CDR3 residues: CASSSGQGREKLFF. CDR3 DNA, as far as it was read: TGTGCCAGTAGTTCTGGACAGGGGAGAGAAAAA.

Points on this clone: The CDR3 end lies 3 residues beyond the end of the read and is filled in from the germline J gene. This chain uses TRBV5-1 with TRBJ2-7, with D perhaps TRBD1 (6 bases). The CDR3 totals 14 residues. Trimming cost V 4 bases and J 4 bases, with 15 bases left between them. Germline V lookup: CDR1 SGHRS, CDR2 YFSETQ. The sequenced CDR3 bases are TGCGCCAGCAGCGGGACACCCCCAGGGTACGAG. This sequence encodes CASSGTPPGYE. The whole CDR3 sequence reads CASSGTPPGYEQYF.

This clone was counted many times. The CDR3 goes on 3 residues after the read ends, and that part is filled in from the germline J gene. The J gene is TRBJ2-1, the V gene TRBV27; 7 bases agree with TRBD2. Germline CDR1 reads MNHEY; CDR2 reads SMNVEV (reference sequence). Trimming at V came to 5 bases and at J to 0 bases, leaving 4 bases not matched to a gene. This CDR3 has 15 residues. This CDR3 reads CASSTSGNSYNEQFF. The covered CDR3 bases are TGTGCCAGCAGTACGAGCGGGAACTCCTACAATGAG.

This clone counts as medium-sized. Germline and junction disagree at one end, which may indicate a read error. The sequenced fragment ends 3 residues before the CDR3 boundary, so the rest is inferred from the germline J gene. V and J are TRBV4-2 and TRBJ1-1; 9 positions match TRBD1. Per the germline V gene, CDR1 is LGHNA and CDR2 is YNFKEQ. There are 14 residues in the CDR3. The chain's CDR3 is CASSQQDRGGVAFF. Partial CDR3 DNA: TGCGCCAGCAGCCAACAGGACAGGGGTGGCGTT.

This clone is medium-sized (0.01 to 0.1%) in the sample. The CDR3 goes on 3 residues after the read ends, and that part is filled in from the germline J gene. V gene TRBV5-4 combines with J gene TRBJ2-7, with TRBD1 matching 8 bases. J gave up 6 bases and V 3 bases, and 5 bases lay outside the gene matches. This CDR3 contains 13 residues. Looked up from germline, CDR1 is SGHNT and CDR2 is YYREEE (reference sequence). CDR3: CASSYDRGTEQYF. The CDR3 DNA, read in part, is TGTGCCAGCAGCTACGACAGGGGAACCGAG.

For this clone: Coverage ceases 3 residues before the CDR3 finishes, and the germline J gene fills in the end. The chain links TRBV11-3 to TRBJ2-5, with D possibly being TRBD2 (6 bases). Trimming removed 2 bases from V and 5 bases from J, with 15 bases in between. This CDR3 has 15 amino acids. The V gene's germline CDR1 is SGHNT and CDR2 YENEEA. Partial CDR3 DNA: TGTGCCAGCAGCTTATGGGAGGACTCAGGCGAGACC. Translating it yields CASSLWEDSGET. In full, the CDR3 is CASSLWEDSGETQYF.

This clone was seen repeatedly, ten times or more. The missing CDR3 end, 3 residues past where the read stops, is filled in from the germline J gene. This chain joins TRBV5-1 and TRBJ2-7, with TRBD2 as a possible D gene (6 bases). Trimming stripped 4 bases from V and 5 bases from J, with 19 bases between. CDR3 length: 15 amino acids. Germline assignment: CDR1 SGHRS and CDR2 YFSETQ. The part of the CDR3 DNA that was read is TGCGCCAGCAGCCCGACACGGGACTTAGGTCACGAG. Amino acids: CASSPTRDLGHE. The full CDR3 reads CASSPTRDLGHEQYF.

This clone was picked up many times. Coverage ceases 3 residues before the CDR3 finishes, and the germline J gene fills in the end. V usage is TRBV30 and J usage is TRBJ2-1; D call uncertain. Between the trimmed V and J ends, which lost 0 bases and 1 base, there was a span of 13 bases. This CDR3 has 16 residues. CDR1 and CDR2 from the germline V gene are GTSNPN and SVGIG (reference sequence). The CDR3 protein is CAWSVVGYLSYNEQFF. The sequenced CDR3 bases are TGTGCCTGGAGTGTAGTGGGCTACCTTTCCTACAATGAG. The full variable domain, its missing parts supplied by reference TRBV30 and TRBJ2-1, is SQTIHQWPATLVQPVGSPLSLECTVEGTSNPNLYWYRQAAGRGLQLLFYSVGIGQISSEVPQNLSASRPQDRQFILSSKKLLLSDSGFYLCAWSVVGYLSYNEQFFGPGTRLTVL.

In its sample, this clone was seen many times. The read ends 3 residues before the CDR3 terminus; that terminus is restored from the germline J gene. V usage is TRBV5-4 and J usage is TRBJ2-3, with 9 bases aligning to TRBD1. Unmatched junction bases numbered 1, after V lost 0 bases and J lost 5 bases. CDR3 size: 14 residues. Germline lookup yields CDR1 SGHNT and CDR2 YYREEE (reference sequence). The covered CDR3 bases are TGTGCCAGCAGCTTGGACAGGGGGCTAGATACG. It is translated as CASSLDRGLDT. The full CDR3 protein reads CASSLDRGLDTQYF.